Each of the 28 T cell receptor beta chains below was sequenced from the same sample in a study of T cell responses to AZD1222 COVID-19 vaccine. This table comes from immunoSEQ multiplex PCR, and its TCRdb copy is limited to in-frame clones, with some not included. The table has about 94,000 clones, over 75% seen once; the top ten hold 13%. Specimen: peripheral blood, collected on day 0 of AZD1222 vaccination. The receptors were gathered from an adult in good health.

The chain carries TRBV7-9 and TRBJ2-7; TRBD1 is a possible D gene (6 bases). The V and J ends lost 2 bases and 4 bases respectively, with 12 bases between them. CDR3 length: 14 residues. From germline, CDR1 is SEHNR and CDR2 FQNEAQ (reference sequence). The CDR3 protein is CASSLSQGSYEQYF. The CDR3 region has the DNA TGTGCCAGCAGCTTAAGTCAGGGGAGTTACGAGCAGTACTTC.

The rearrangement uses TRBV7-9 and TRBJ2-1; no firm D call. The CDR3 covers 13 residues. Germline lookup yields CDR1 SEHNR and CDR2 FQNEAQ (reference sequence). Between the trimmed V and J ends, which lost 0 bases and 15 bases, there was a span of 15 bases. DNA of the CDR3: TGTGCCAGCAGCTTAGCGGCGCGAGGCCCCCCGTTCTTC. As protein: CASSLAARGPPFF.

The chain has TRBV7-2 and TRBJ2-5; the D gene is possibly TRBD2 (7 bases). This CDR3 has 15 residues. Germline lookup yields CDR1 SGHTA and CDR2 FQGNSA. Trimming cost V 6 bases and J 2 bases, with 16 bases left between them. Here the CDR3 reads CASSIEGGLQETQYF. Here the CDR3 DNA reads TGTGCCAGCAGTATCGAGGGGGGGCTACAAGAGACCCAGTACTTC. The whole variable domain, remainder taken from reference TRBV7-2 and TRBJ2-5, is GAGVSQSPSNKVTEKGKDVELRCDPISGHTALYWYRQSLGQGLEFLIYFQGNSAPDKSGLPSDRFSAERTGGSVSTLTIQRTQQEDSAVYLCASSIEGGLQETQYFGPGTRLLVL.

This chain connects TRBV30 to TRBJ2-5; a weak D match, TRBD1 (6 bases). The CDR3 sequence is 11 residues long. The V gene lost 5 bases and the J gene lost 2 bases, with 6 bases spanning the gap. CDR1 GTSNPN and CDR2 SVGIG come from the germline V gene (reference sequence). CDR3 bases: TGTGCCTGGGGACAGCAAGAGACCCAGTACTTC. Encoded protein: CAWGQQETQYF.

The chain recombines TRBV21-1 with TRBJ1-2. TRBV21-1 is a documented pseudogene. This CDR3 is built from 14 residues. CDR3: CASSQGFANYGYTF. Here the CDR3 DNA reads TGTGCCAGCAGCCAAGGGTTCGCTAACTATGGCTACACCTTC.

The chain carries TRBV5-1 and TRBJ1-1; D uncertain. Looked up from germline, CDR1 is SGHRS and CDR2 is YFSETQ. This CDR3 contains 15 residues. The ends were cut back, 0 bases at V and 6 bases at J, with 15 bases in the middle. The CDR3, as DNA: TGCGCCAGCAGCTTGGATGTGGAGGGCGGCGCTGAAGCTTTCTTT. Amino acids: CASSLDVEGGAEAFF.

The chain couples TRBV13 to TRBJ2-7; 13 bases are a match to TRBD2. The CDR3 loop spans 16 amino acids. Trimming at V came to 3 bases and at J to 1 base, leaving 3 bases not matched to a gene. In germline, CDR1 is PRHDT, CDR2 FYEKMQ (reference sequence). CDR3 residues: CASSFPGLAGSYEQYF. Written as DNA, the CDR3 is TGTGCCAGCAGCTTCCCGGGACTAGCGGGGTCCTACGAGCAGTACTTC. The variable domain in full, completed from reference TRBV13 and TRBJ2-7, reads AAGVIQSPRHLIKEKRETATLKCYPIPRHDTVYWYQQGPGQDPQFLISFYEKMQSDKGSIPDRFSAQQFSDYHSELNMSSLELGDSALYFCASSFPGLAGSYEQYFGPGTRLTVT.

The chain couples TRBV5-4 to TRBJ2-5; TRBD2 matches 13 bases. Looked up from germline, CDR1 is SGHNT and CDR2 is YYREEE (reference sequence). The CDR3 sequence is 16 residues long. V trimming: 4 bases; J trimming: 3 bases; junction bases outside the gene matches: 6. The CDR3: CASSTTSGGMKETQYF. CDR3 sequence (DNA): TGTGCCAGCAGCACGACTAGCGGGGGGATGAAAGAGACCCAGTACTTC.

The chain employs TRBV19 and TRBJ1-5; possibly TRBD1 for D (5 bases). V dropped 7 bases and J dropped 4 bases, with 20 bases sitting between them. Germline assignment: CDR1 LNHDA and CDR2 SQIVND (reference sequence). This CDR3 spans 16 amino acids. This CDR3 reads CASNTAGRGANQPQHF. DNA for the CDR3: TGTGCCAGTAATACCGCCGGGCGAGGGGCTAATCAGCCCCAGCATTTT.

V and J are TRBV4-1 and TRBJ1-1; TRBD1 matches 7 bases. The ends lost 6 bases at V and 4 bases at J; junction bases unmatched: 5. Germline assignment: CDR1 MGHRA and CDR2 YSYEKL. The CDR3 is 13 residues long. The CDR3 DNA follows: TGCGCCAGCAGGTCATCAGGGGGCACTGAAGCTTTCTTT. Encoded protein: CASRSSGGTEAFF.

The chain combines TRBV18 with TRBJ2-5; D is undetermined. The CDR3 extends over 16 amino acids. Trimming took 1 base from V and 2 from J, leaving 14 bases between them. Looked up from germline, CDR1 is KGHSH and CDR2 is LQKENI. The CDR3 sequence is CASSPLHSTSQETQYF. CDR3 nucleotide sequence: TGTGCCAGCTCACCACTTCATTCCACTTCGCAAGAGACCCAGTACTTC.

The chain has TRBV6-2 or TRBV6-3 and TRBJ2-5, with TRBD1 as a possible D gene (8 bases). CDR3 size: 14 residues. The ends were cut back, 6 bases at V and 5 bases at J, with 16 bases in the middle. CDR1 MNHEY and CDR2 SVGEGT come from the germline V gene. CDR3 bases: TGTGCCAGCAGCCGACAGGGGCGGGAGGAGACCCAGTACTTC. Protein sequence: CASSRQGREETQYF.

The V gene is TRBV7-2, the J gene TRBJ1-3, with a possible D match to TRBD1 (5 bases). Trimming pared 7 bases from V and 8 bases from J, leaving 18 bases between. Germline V CDR1 and CDR2: SGHTA, FQGNSA. The CDR3 has 14 residues. CDR3 protein: CASKLQGRGDTIYF. CDR3 DNA: TGTGCCAGCAAGCTTCAGGGTAGGGGAGACACCATATATTTT.

This chain joins TRBV3-1 (or the pseudogene TRBV3-2) and TRBJ1-3; a possible D gene is TRBD1 (5 bases). Per germline, CDR1 LGHDT and CDR2 YNNKEL (reference sequence). This CDR3 has 15 residues. V was trimmed by 3 bases and J by 8 bases, leaving 17 bases between them. DNA for the CDR3: TGTGCCAGCAGCCATGCCTCCCGGGGCGGAGACACCATATATTTT. The encoded protein is CASSHASRGGDTIYF.

J is TRBJ1-2 and V is TRBV7-9, with 8 bases lining up with TRBD1. This CDR3 has 14 amino acids. Germline V CDR1 and CDR2: SEHNR, FQNEAQ (reference sequence). Unmatched junction bases numbered 8, after V lost 5 bases and J lost 6 bases. CDR3 protein: CASSPSDRADGYTF. The CDR3 DNA reads TGTGCCAGCAGCCCCTCGGACAGGGCGGATGGCTACACCTTC. Complete variable domain (other parts from reference TRBV7-9 and TRBJ1-2): DTGVSQNPRHKITKRGQNVTFRCDPISEHNRLYWYRQTLGQGPEFLTYFQNEAQLEKSRLLSDRFSAERPKGSFSTLEIQRTEQGDSAMYLCASSPSDRADGYTFGSGTRLTVV.

The table lists this clone with a few counts. The chain combines TRBV7-7 with TRBJ2-2; D is unclear. V was clipped by 2 bases and J by 0 bases, with 4 bases between them. The CDR3 length is 14 residues. CDR1 and CDR2 (germline): SSHAT, FNYEAQ (reference sequence). CDR3: CASSLSPNTGELFF. CDR3 DNA: TGTGCCAGCAGCTTAAGTCCGAACACCGGGGAGCTGTTTTTT.

The chain links TRBV30 to TRBJ1-6; D call uncertain. This CDR3 is 18 amino acids long. V shed 2 bases and J shed 2 bases, with 19 bases lying between them. Germline CDR1 reads GTSNPN; CDR2 reads SVGIG (reference sequence). Here the CDR3 DNA reads TGTGCCTGGAGTCTCGACCCCTTGGGAAGCGCCTATAATTCACCCCTCCACTTT. Translating gives CAWSLDPLGSAYNSPLHF.

The chain couples TRBV2 to TRBJ1-5, with 7 nucleotides matching TRBD1. The germline V gene encodes CDR1 SNHLY and CDR2 FYNNEI. This CDR3 region has 14 residues. The V and J ends lost 7 bases and 5 bases, in that order; junction bases with no gene match: 8. This CDR3 is CASTGDSNYQPQHF. The CDR3 nucleotides read TGTGCCAGCACCGGGGACAGCAACTATCAGCCCCAGCATTTT.

J is TRBJ1-2 and V is TRBV7-2, with 9 bases lining up with TRBD1. The V and J ends lost 1 base and 8 bases, in that order; junction bases with no gene match: 8. Per germline, CDR1 SGHTA and CDR2 FQGNSA. This CDR3 has 15 amino acids. Written as DNA, the CDR3 is TGTGCCAGCAGCTTAGATACAGGGGGCTGGGAGGGCTACACCTTC. This gives the protein CASSLDTGGWEGYTF.

This CDR3 is CASSADRGRSYGYTF. DNA of the CDR3: TGTGCCAGCAGCGCCGACAGGGGGCGCAGCTATGGCTACACCTTC. The rearrangement uses TRBV9 and TRBJ1-2, with TRBD1 matching over 10 bases. J lost 4 bases, V lost 3 bases, and 6 bases had no gene match. The CDR3 is 15 amino acids. Germline-derived CDR1 and CDR2 are SGDLS and YYNGEE.

V is TRBV6-2 or TRBV6-3 and J is TRBJ1-5, with unresolved D. Trimming took 4 bases from V and 3 from J, leaving 7 bases between them. CDR3 size: 13 residues. CDR1 is MNHEY, CDR2 SVGEGT, per germline. The CDR3 bases are TGTGCCAGCAGTTCGCAGACCAATCAGCCCCAGCATTTT. It encodes CASSSQTNQPQHF.

The V call is TRBV5-1, the J call TRBJ2-7; D is ambiguous. Germline V CDR1 and CDR2: SGHRS, YFSETQ. V was pared by 0 bases and J by 4 bases, with 11 bases between. This CDR3 comprises 14 residues. CDR3 residues: CASSLDPTSYEQYF. The CDR3 nucleotides read TGCGCCAGCAGCTTGGACCCCACAAGTTACGAGCAGTACTTC.

The CDR3 DNA reads as TGTGCCAGCAGAAAACAGGGGCCCAACTATGGCTACACCTTC. Its protein product is CASRKQGPNYGYTF. This chain uses TRBV6-5 with TRBJ1-2; 7 nucleotides match TRBD1. The V gene's germline CDR1 is MNHEY and CDR2 SVGAGI. This CDR3 is 14 amino acids long. The J segment lost 2 bases and the V segment lost 6 bases, leaving 6 bases of the junction unmatched.

The chain links TRBV2 to TRBJ2-2; 7 nucleotides line up with TRBD1. The CDR3 covers 14 residues. The germline gives CDR1 SNHLY, CDR2 FYNNEI. Losses at the gene ends were 4 bases for V and 2 bases for J; bases not matched to a gene: 1. The CDR3 loop is CASSGQGNTGELFF. As DNA, the CDR3 is TGTGCCAGCAGTGGACAGGGTAACACCGGGGAGCTGTTTTTT.

The chain recombines TRBV4-2 with TRBJ2-5, with TRBD2 matching over 9 bases. The J segment lost 5 bases and the V segment lost 1 base, leaving 11 bases of the junction unmatched. This CDR3 region has 17 residues. From germline, CDR1 is LGHNA and CDR2 YNFKEQ. The CDR3 sequence is CASSQGVAGEIGETQYF. The CDR3 DNA is TGTGCCAGCAGCCAAGGGGTAGCGGGGGAAATAGGGGAGACCCAGTACTTC.

The chain is built from TRBV3-1 (or the pseudogene TRBV3-2) and TRBJ2-7; a possible D gene is TRBD1 (6 bases). The germline V gene encodes CDR1 LGHDT and CDR2 YNNKEL (reference sequence). Trimming pared 3 bases from V and 2 bases from J, leaving 11 bases between. The CDR3 covers 14 residues. DNA of the CDR3: TGTGCCAGCAGCCATTCAGGGGAAACCTACGAGCAGTACTTC. It translates to CASSHSGETYEQYF.

The gene calls are TRBV6-6 and TRBJ2-1; TRBD2 might be the D (6 bases). The V end was cut by 7 bases, the J end by 7 bases, with 17 bases between. The CDR3 runs 14 residues. The germline CDR1 and CDR2 sequences are MNHNY and SVGAGI (reference sequence). The CDR3 nucleotides are TGTGCCAGCATTCGGGAGAAGCTCGGAAATGAGCAGTTCTTC. Translation gives CASIREKLGNEQFF.

This chain uses TRBV5-1 with TRBJ2-3; no definite D call. The CDR3 is 14 residues long. The germline V and J ends were trimmed by 4 bases and 0 bases, with 9 bases remaining between them. Per the germline V gene, CDR1 is SGHRS and CDR2 is YFSETQ. For the CDR3, the DNA is TGCGCCAGCAGCCCTGACGGTAGCACAGATACGCAGTATTTT. Translated: CASSPDGSTDTQYF.